These T cell receptor beta chains were read from a single sample in a study of blood T cell repertoires in COVID-19. The repertoire was sequenced with immunoSEQ multiplex PCR; TCRdb's copy has only in-frame clones and lacks some. The table lists roughly 45,000 clones, over 80% of them singletons. The sample consisted of peripheral blood. Receptors originate from a man in his sixties with active COVID-19. Both conserved end residues are part of each CDR3. A D gene is named only where the DNA matches it firmly. Clone sizes are given selectively: once, few, many, or a class where the clone is expanded.

CDR3 length	V gene	D gene	clone size	J gene	CDR3 DNA	CDR3 protein
17	TRBV13	-	-	TRBJ2-2	TGTGCCAGTAGCCCACGTGGACTGTCCCGAAACACCGGGGAGCTGTTTTTT	CASSPRGLSRNTGELFF
13	TRBV19	TRBD1	-	TRBJ1-2	TGTGCCAGTAGTCCGGGACAGGGCCCTGGCTACACCTTC	CASSPGQGPGYTF
15	TRBV7-3	TRBD2	-	TRBJ2-1	TGTGCCAGCAGCTTAACAGCGGGGAACTACAATGAGCAGTTCTTC	CASSLTAGNYNEQFF
13	TRBV28	-	-	TRBJ1-3	TGTGCCAGTTTTACAGGGACTGGAAACACCATATATTTT	CASFTGTGNTIYF
14	TRBV10-3	TRBD1	-	TRBJ1-6	TGTGCCATCAGCCTACAGGGGGCGGATTCACCCCTCCACTTT	CAISLQGADSPLHF
13	TRBV7-7	-	-	TRBJ1-5	TGTGCTAGCAGCTTAGCAAAGGGGCAGCCCCAGCATTTT	CASSLAKGQPQHF
12	TRBV5-6	-	-	TRBJ2-1	TGTGCCAGCACCGGGGCCGAACTAGCCGAGTTCTTC	CASTGAELAEFF
12	TRBV14	-	-	TRBJ2-4	TGTGCCAGCAGCCCGGACAGAAACATTCAGTACTTC	CASSPDRNIQYF
16	TRBV7-2	TRBD2	-	TRBJ2-3	TGTGCCAGCAGCTTAAGGGCGGGAGGGGGTACAGATACGCAGTATTTT	CASSLRAGGGTDTQYF
13	TRBV27	-	-	TRBJ2-7	TGTGCCAGCAGTTTATGGCCGGGCTACGAGCAGTACTTC	CASSLWPGYEQYF
13	TRBV3-1/TRBV3-2	TRBD2	-	TRBJ2-5	TGTGCCAGCAGCCAATCGACTAGCAAGACCCAGTACTTC	CASSQSTSKTQYF
13	TRBV3-1/TRBV3-2	-	-	TRBJ2-3	TGTGCCAGCAGCCAAGTCCTAGCAGATACGCAGTATTTT	CASSQVLADTQYF
17	TRBV5-1	TRBD2	-	TRBJ2-3	TGCGCCAGCAGCATTGGGGCGGGAGGGCTTGTCACAGATACGCAGTATTTT	CASSIGAGGLVTDTQYF
14	TRBV30	TRBD1	-	TRBJ1-2	TGTGCCTGGAGTGTAGAGGACAGGCCGTATGGCTACACCTTC	CAWSVEDRPYGYTF
14	TRBV5-1	TRBD1	many	TRBJ2-7	TGCGCCAGCAGCCAGGGGACAGAATCCTACGAGCAGTACTTC	CASSQGTESYEQYF
15	TRBV3-1/TRBV3-2	-	-	TRBJ1-5	TGTGCCAGCAGCCCGGAGGGGCGCGGCAATCAGCCCCAGCATTTT	CASSPEGRGNQPQHF
14	TRBV4-1	TRBD2	-	TRBJ2-1	TGCGCCAGCAGCTTAGCGGGGCCCGACAATGAGCAGTTCTTC	CASSLAGPDNEQFF
16	TRBV7-9	-	-	TRBJ2-6	TGTGCCAGCAGCTCGGGAAAACTATCTGGGGCCAACGTCCTGACTTTC	CASSSGKLSGANVLTF
13	TRBV4-3	-	-	TRBJ2-1	TGCGCCAGCAGCCAAGAGACAATCAATGAGCAGTTCTTC	CASSQETINEQFF
15	TRBV11-3	TRBD1	-	TRBJ2-3	TGTGCCAGCAGCTTACTCACAGGGGACACAGATACGCAGTATTTT	CASSLLTGDTDTQYF
13	TRBV19	-	-	TRBJ1-4	TGTGCCAGTTTGAACGGGGAGCATGAAAAACTGTTTTTT	CASLNGEHEKLFF
14	TRBV2	TRBD1	-	TRBJ1-2	TGTGCCAGCAGAGGACAGGGGGCGGCCTATGGCTACACCTTC	CASRGQGAAYGYTF
15	TRBV7-3	-	-	TRBJ2-2	TGTGCCAGCAGCTTTGGGACTCCGGGGATCGGGGAGCTGTTTTTT	CASSFGTPGIGELFF
14	TRBV5-6	TRBD1	-	TRBJ2-5	TGTGCCAGCGGATTGGCAGGGGGACAAGAGACCCAGTACTTC	CASGLAGGQETQYF
15	TRBV19	-	-	TRBJ2-3	TGTGCCAGTAGTACTCCCCGAGTCCGCACAGATACGCAGTATTTT	CASSTPRVRTDTQYF
14	TRBV7-9	-	-	TRBJ2-5	TGTGCCAGCAGCTTAGTGGTCGAGGCAGAGACCCAGTACTTC	CASSLVVEAETQYF
17	TRBV24-1	-	-	TRBJ2-7	TGTGCCACCAGTGATTTAGGGGAGGCAGTGACTCCCTACGAGCAGTACTTC	CATSDLGEAVTPYEQYF
15	TRBV28	TRBD1	-	TRBJ1-5	TGTGCCAGCAGTCGGACAGGGGGAGGTAATCAGCCCCAGCATTTT	CASSRTGGGNQPQHF
14	TRBV11-2	-	-	TRBJ2-5	TGTGCCAGCAGTCAGCTGGGCACCCAAGAGACCCAGTACTTC	CASSQLGTQETQYF
16	TRBV19	TRBD2	-	TRBJ2-7	TGTGCCAGTAGGGTATCCGGGACTAGCGGATCCTACGAGCAGTACTTC	CASRVSGTSGSYEQYF
18	TRBV5-5	-	once	TRBJ2-7	TGTGCCAGCAGCATCGACAACTACAGGGGGGGCGGTTCCTACGAGCAGTACTTC	CASSIDNYRGGGSYEQYF
13	TRBV7-9	-	-	TRBJ2-3	TGTGCCTTCCGGGACTTGGGCGCGGATACGCAGTATTTT	CAFRDLGADTQYF
12	TRBV20-1	TRBD1	-	TRBJ2-7	TGCAGTGCTAGTAGGGGGCCCTACGAGCAGTACTTC	CSASRGPYEQYF
16	TRBV7-2	TRBD2	-	TRBJ2-1	TGTGCCAGCAGCTTAGGGGTAGCGGGGGGGCAAAATGAGCAGTTCTTC	CASSLGVAGGQNEQFF
15	TRBV6-1	-	-	TRBJ2-7	TGTGCCAGCAGTGAACCGGGAGAGTTGGTCTACGAGCAGTACTTC	CASSEPGELVYEQYF
15	TRBV5-3	TRBD2	-	TRBJ2-1	TGTGCCAGAAGGTTTTGGGGACTAGGAGTCGATGAGCAGTTCTTC	CARRFWGLGVDEQFF
15	TRBV4-3	TRBD1	few	TRBJ1-2	TGCGCCAGCAGCCAAGGGGTAGGACAGGGCGAAGGCTACACCTTC	CASSQGVGQGEGYTF
13	TRBV5-1	-	-	TRBJ2-1	TGCGCCAGCAGCCCCGACCTAGGCGGTGAGCAGTTCTTC	CASSPDLGGEQFF
14	TRBV27	TRBD1	-	TRBJ2-7	TGTGCCAGCAGTAGAGGGACAGGGGGCAACGAGCAGTACTTC	CASSRGTGGNEQYF
15	TRBV6-1	-	-	TRBJ1-6	TGTGCCAGCAGTGAATTCCGGGGGGAAAATTCACCCCTCCACTTT	CASSEFRGENSPLHF
14	TRBV6-5	-	-	TRBJ1-6	TGTGCCAGCAGGCCCTGGCAAGATAATTCACCCCTCCACTTT	CASRPWQDNSPLHF
15	TRBV5-1	-	once	TRBJ2-1	TGCGCCAGCAGCTGGGAAGGGGGCTCCTACAATGAGCAGTTCTTC	CASSWEGGSYNEQFF
19	TRBV28	TRBD1	-	TRBJ1-5	TGTGCCAGCAGGACAGGACAGGGACCCGCTTTTGGGAGCAATCAGCCCCAGCATTTT	CASRTGQGPAFGSNQPQHF
14	TRBV6-4	-	-	TRBJ2-2	TGTGCCAGCAGCCTGGAGGGGCCCACCGGGGAGCTGTTTTTT	CASSLEGPTGELFF
14	TRBV27	-	-	TRBJ2-7	TGTGCCAGCAGTCCGCAGGTTACCCCCTACGAGCAGTACTTC	CASSPQVTPYEQYF
13	TRBV18	TRBD1	-	TRBJ2-7	TGTGCCAGCTCACCTTTCGACAGGGTCGAGCAGTACTTC	CASSPFDRVEQYF
15	TRBV25-1	-	-	TRBJ1-2	TGTGCCAGCAGTGAAGGCGGGGTTGGGACGAGTGGCTACACCTTC	CASSEGGVGTSGYTF
15	TRBV30	TRBD2	-	TRBJ2-3	TGTGCCTGGAGTGCCGGGACTAGAATCGCAGATACGCAGTATTTT	CAWSAGTRIADTQYF
14	TRBV6-2/TRBV6-3	-	-	TRBJ1-4	TGTGCCAGCAGTAACGCCCCCGGCGGTGAAAAACTGTTTTTT	CASSNAPGGEKLFF